A single sample gave rise to the 13 T cell receptor beta chains below, sequenced in a study of shared clonotypes between healthy human individuals (dated by TCRdb to between 2020 and 2021). The method behind the library was the immunoSEQ multiplex PCR assay. The source is immuneACCESS, and TCRdb retained only in-frame sequences with V and J called. Part of the clones is not carried over; for the studies checked, unresolved V genes explain less than half of this, and the remainder is unexplained. This sample gives 2 million to 2.5 million clones in total; 85% to 95% of them show up just once. Clones ranked in the top ten supply around 0.4% of the sample. The sequenced material came from naive CD4+ T cells from PBMCs. Taken with the paper, the label for cell subset or site translates to: CD45RA+ positively selected. These receptors all come from a young man in good health. Some clones in this sample may be carry-over from other donors' samples.

In DNA, the CDR3 is TGTGCCAGTACCCAGGACAGGCCCTTCTCTGGAAACACCATATATTTT. Residues: CASTQDRPFSGNTIYF. The rearrangement links TRBV19 to TRBJ1-3; 7 nucleotides line up with TRBD1. V dropped 7 bases and J dropped 0; count of bases not matched to a gene: 9. The CDR3 has 16 residues. Germline CDR1 is LNHDA and CDR2 is SQIVND (reference sequence).

This rearrangement joins TRBV13 to TRBJ2-3; 8 bases agree with TRBD1. Germline V lookup: CDR1 PRHDT, CDR2 FYEKMQ (reference sequence). Trimming removed 5 bases from V and 5 bases from J; junction bases left unmatched: 6. The CDR3 is 14 residues long. CDR3 in DNA: TGTGCCAGCAGCCCAGACAGGGGTGGAGATACGCAGTATTTT. Protein product: CASSPDRGGDTQYF.

V gene TRBV5-3 combines with J gene TRBJ1-4; D possibly corresponds to TRBD1 (6 bases). Being an ORF, TRBV5-3 has a function that is uncertain. This CDR3 region has 13 residues. Trimming shortened V by 10 bases and J by 11 bases, and 21 bases separated the two germline ends. CDR3 sequence reads: CAGPRFTGSKLFF. In nucleotides, the CDR3 is TGTGCCGGGCCGCGATTTACAGGGTCCAAACTGTTTTTT.

The rearrangement joins TRBV18 to TRBJ1-1, with 7 bases that match TRBD1. This CDR3 has 17 amino acids. The germline V gene encodes CDR1 KGHSH and CDR2 LQKENI. The J segment lost 1 base and the V segment lost 3 bases, leaving 11 bases of the junction unmatched. The CDR3 DNA follows: TGTGCCAGCTCACCGAGGACAGGAGGGGGAAAGAACACTGAAGCTTTCTTT. Encoded protein: CASSPRTGGGKNTEAFF.

CDR3 sequence: CAGLSYEQYF. CDR3 sequence (DNA): TGTGCGGGCCTTTCCTACGAGCAGTACTTC. The chain is built from TRBV21-1 and TRBJ2-7; the table's D gene call, TRBD1, was not cross checked with the DNA. TRBV21-1 is listed as a pseudogene. CDR3 length: 10 amino acids.

The CDR3 region has the DNA TGTGCCAGCAGCCCGACGTGGGGCCCGGGCACCGGGGAGCTGTTTTTT. This codes for CASSPTWGPGTGELFF. The chain employs TRBV7-9 and TRBJ2-2, with D maybe TRBD1 (5 bases). Germline V lookup: CDR1 SEHNR, CDR2 FQNEAQ (reference sequence). Trimming removed 5 bases from V and 4 bases from J, with 17 bases in between. CDR3 length: 16 residues.

The table lists this clone with a count of one. This chain uses TRBV19 with TRBJ1-2; D is undetermined. V dropped 7 bases and J dropped 2 bases, with 8 bases sitting between them. Germline V gives CDR1 LNHDA, CDR2 SQIVND (reference sequence). The CDR3 sequence is 12 residues long. CDR3 sequence: CASTSRNYGYTF. The CDR3 region has the DNA TGTGCCAGTACCTCCAGAAACTATGGCTACACCTTC. The variable domain in full, completed from reference TRBV19 and TRBJ1-2, reads DGGITQSPKYLFRKEGQNVTLSCEQNLNHDAMYWYRQDPGQGLRLIYYSQIVNDFQKGDIAEGYSVSREKKESFPLTVTSAQKNPTAFYLCASTSRNYGYTFGSGTRLTVV.

The chain carries TRBV4-1 and TRBJ1-5, with 7 bases aligning to TRBD1. Germline-derived CDR1 and CDR2 are MGHRA and YSYEKL. V lost 0 bases and J lost 7; bases outside the gene matches: 3. CDR3 length: 14 residues. The CDR3 DNA reads TGCGCCAGCAGCCAAGACGCAGGGGGGCAGCCCCAGCATTTT. It codes for CASSQDAGGQPQHF.

The gene calls are TRBV29-1 and TRBJ2-7; tentatively, D is TRBD1 (5 bases). Trimming pared 6 bases from V and 2 bases from J, leaving 14 bases between. The CDR3 extends over 13 amino acids. Germline CDR1 reads SQVTM; CDR2 reads ANQGSEA. Here the CDR3 DNA reads TGCAGCGTCCTGACAGTATTAACCTACGAGCAGTACTTC. It encodes CSVLTVLTYEQYF.

A note on this clone: The sample contains more than one DNA sequence encoding this CDR3. The chain uses TRBV7-3 and TRBJ2-6; D may be TRBD1 (6 bases). CDR1 and CDR2 from the germline V gene are SGHTA and FQGTGA. The CDR3 runs to 15 residues. V lost 6 bases to trimming and J lost 2 bases, with 11 bases between them. CDR3 sequence reads: CASSLQGPGANVLTF. CDR3 nucleotide sequence: TGTGCCAGCAGTTTACAGGGTCCTGGGGCCAACGTCCTGACTTTC.

This clone was observed once. This sequence joins TRBV4-1 and TRBJ2-3; 14 positions agree with TRBD2. CDR1 and CDR2 (germline): MGHRA, YSYEKL. The V segment lost 0 bases and the J segment 2 bases; nucleotides outside the gene matches: 13. This CDR3 has 21 amino acids. CDR3 DNA: TGCGCCAGCAGCCAAGATCAGAGACTAGCGGGAGGGCCGATCTACACAGATACGCAGTATTTT. The encoded protein is CASSQDQRLAGGPIYTDTQYF.

The rearrangement links TRBV25-1 to TRBJ2-1, with D perhaps TRBD2 (6 bases). This CDR3 contains 15 residues. Germline V gene data show CDR1 as MGHDK and CDR2 as SYGVNS. Trimming removed 2 bases from V and 2 bases from J, with 10 bases in between. In DNA, the CDR3 is TGTGCCAGCAGTGAAGGAGGGAGCACCTACAATGAGCAGTTCTTC. Translation: CASSEGGSTYNEQFF.

This chain links TRBV19 with TRBJ1-2; D not certain. Germline lookup yields CDR1 LNHDA and CDR2 SQIVND (reference sequence). This CDR3 contains 14 residues. The V and J ends lost 2 bases and 2 bases respectively, with 9 bases between them. CDR3 nucleotides: TGTGCCAGTAGTATACCGGGGAACAACTATGGCTACACCTTC. Residues: CASSIPGNNYGYTF.